This T cell receptor beta chain is from a study of blood T cell repertoires in COVID-19. Turning to the study itself: Donors in the United States, Italy and Spain gave samples during acute or convalescent COVID-19. The analysed material was cDNA or gDNA that came from T cells, B-cell-depleted T cells, or PBMCs.

After removal of 4 bases from V and 2 bases from J, the junction contained 7 bases not matched to a gene. This CDR3 has 17 amino acids. CDR1 is SGHRS and CDR2 is YFSETQ in the germline V gene. The method was immunoSEQ multiplex PCR; TCRdb's version includes in-frame clones alone and lacks a portion of them. The data contain some 70,000 clones, approximately 86% of them singletons. The rearrangement uses TRBV5-1 and TRBJ2-6, with TRBD1 matching 9 bases. The sequenced sample was peripheral blood. The receptor comes from a man aged 40-55 years with COVID-19, enrolled during active disease. The CDR3 is CASSTGQGSPGANVLTF. The CDR3 DNA reads as TGCGCCAGCAGCACCGGACAGGGGTCCCCTGGGGCCAACGTCCTGACTTTC.